This is a list of T cell receptor beta chains from one sample in a study of T cell repertoires in cytomegalovirus infection. TCRdb reanalysed the reads using MiXCR and keeps one entry per CDR3 protein. The table includes 740,000 or so distinct CDR3 sequences, 35% detected once. The sequencing sample was made of PBMCs. The receptors were gathered from a human donor in good health (CMV status not recorded). Some clones in this sample may be carry-over from other donors' samples. CDR3s include the opening cysteine and the closing phenylalanine or tryptophan. The D gene is left open where the match is weak. Clone size, where shown, is once, few, many, or a class for clones that have expanded.

d_call: TRBD1
j_call: TRBJ1-2
v_call: TRBV19
clone_size: -
cdr3_nt: TGTGCCAGTAGTCTCTCCGGGACAGGGAAGACCTATGGCTACACCTTC
cdr3_aa: CASSLSGTGKTYGYTF

d_call: -
j_call: TRBJ2-2
v_call: TRBV4-1
clone_size: -
cdr3_nt: TGCGCCAGCAGCCAATTTCCCGGGGAGCTGTTTTTT
cdr3_aa: CASSQFPGELFF

d_call: TRBD2
j_call: TRBJ2-1
v_call: TRBV27
clone_size: few
cdr3_nt: TGTGCCAGCAGCCGTACCGGGTGGGGGGGTTACAATGAGCAGTTCTTC
cdr3_aa: CASSRTGWGGYNEQFF

d_call: -
j_call: TRBJ2-3
v_call: TRBV20-1
clone_size: -
cdr3_nt: TGCAGTGCTGCCGGGCACGGCACAGATACGCAGTATTTT
cdr3_aa: CSAAGHGTDTQYF

d_call: TRBD1
j_call: TRBJ1-1
v_call: TRBV18
clone_size: -
cdr3_nt: TGTGCCAGCTCCAATAAGGGGACAGCGAACACTGAAGCTTTCTTT
cdr3_aa: CASSNKGTANTEAFF

d_call: TRBD2
j_call: TRBJ2-1
v_call: TRBV10-3
clone_size: -
cdr3_nt: TGTGCCATCAGCTCCGGACTAGCGGGGACCGCCGAAGAGCAGTTCTTC
cdr3_aa: CAISSGLAGTAEEQFF

d_call: TRBD2
j_call: TRBJ2-3
v_call: TRBV28
clone_size: -
cdr3_nt: TGTGCCAGCAGCCTGCGGGGACTAGCGGGAGTCGGGGCAACAGATACGCAGTATTTT
cdr3_aa: CASSLRGLAGVGATDTQYF

d_call: -
j_call: TRBJ1-5
v_call: TRBV27
clone_size: -
cdr3_nt: TGTGCCAGCAGTGTCACAGGGCTAAGCAATCAGCCCCAGCATTTT
cdr3_aa: CASSVTGLSNQPQHF

d_call: TRBD2
j_call: TRBJ2-3
v_call: TRBV7-8
clone_size: -
cdr3_nt: TGTGCCAGCAGCTCGACTAGCGTTAGGGCGAATACGCAGTATTTT
cdr3_aa: CASSSTSVRANTQYF

d_call: -
j_call: TRBJ1-1
v_call: TRBV11-2
clone_size: few
cdr3_nt: TGTGCCAGCAGCTCCGTCCGACAGCCCCTGAGCACTGAAGCTTTCTTT
cdr3_aa: CASSSVRQPLSTEAFF

d_call: TRBD1
j_call: TRBJ2-4
v_call: TRBV12-3/TRBV12-4
clone_size: -
cdr3_nt: TGTGCCAGCATCCGGTCAGGGGGCAAAAACATTCAGTGCTTC
cdr3_aa: CASIRSGGKNIQCF

d_call: -
j_call: TRBJ1-2
v_call: TRBV7-6
clone_size: many
cdr3_nt: TGTGCCAGCAGCCCCAACGAGGGTGCGGGAGGCTACACCTTC
cdr3_aa: CASSPNEGAGGYTF

d_call: -
j_call: TRBJ2-7
v_call: TRBV20-1
clone_size: few
cdr3_nt: TGCAGTGCTAGAGAGTGGCCTCCAGCGAGCGAGATGACCTACGAGCAGTACTTC
cdr3_aa: CSAREWPPASEMTYEQYF

d_call: TRBD2
j_call: TRBJ2-3
v_call: TRBV7-2
clone_size: few
cdr3_nt: TGTGCCAGCAGCTTAACTCCCCTAGCGGGAGGGCGGGGCACAGATACGCAGTATTTT
cdr3_aa: CASSLTPLAGGRGTDTQYF

d_call: TRBD1
j_call: TRBJ1-1
v_call: TRBV4-1
clone_size: few
cdr3_nt: TGCGCCAGCAGCCAAGGCGACAGGGTGATGAACACTGAAGCTTTCTTT
cdr3_aa: CASSQGDRVMNTEAFF

d_call: TRBD1
j_call: TRBJ2-3
v_call: TRBV4-1
clone_size: few
cdr3_nt: TGCGCCAGCAGCCTGCGGACAGGGAGCACAGATACGCAGTATTTT
cdr3_aa: CASSLRTGSTDTQYF

d_call: TRBD1
j_call: TRBJ1-2
v_call: TRBV6-5
clone_size: -
cdr3_nt: TGTGCCACCCTTCCCAGGGGGCTTAACTATGGCTACACCTTC
cdr3_aa: CATLPRGLNYGYTF

d_call: -
j_call: TRBJ2-2
v_call: TRBV19
clone_size: -
cdr3_nt: TGTGCCAGTAGTATATCAGCGAACACCGGGGAGCTGTTTTTT
cdr3_aa: CASSISANTGELFF

d_call: TRBD1
j_call: TRBJ2-7
v_call: TRBV5-6
clone_size: few
cdr3_nt: TGTGCCAGCACCGTACCGGGACAGGAGACCTACGAGCAGTACTTC
cdr3_aa: CASTVPGQETYEQYF

d_call: -
j_call: TRBJ2-7
v_call: TRBV15
clone_size: -
cdr3_nt: TGTGCCACCAGCAGAGATTGGGAAGGAGCGGAATCCTACGAGCAGTACTTC
cdr3_aa: CATSRDWEGAESYEQYF

d_call: -
j_call: TRBJ1-4
v_call: TRBV7-2
clone_size: many
cdr3_nt: TGTGCCAGCAGCAACCGGGGGGGGAATGAAAAACTGTTTTTT
cdr3_aa: CASSNRGGNEKLFF

d_call: -
j_call: TRBJ1-2
v_call: TRBV27
clone_size: few
cdr3_nt: TGTGCCAGCAGTTCCATCACGGCCTTAAGATATGGCTACACCTTC
cdr3_aa: CASSSITALRYGYTF

d_call: TRBD1
j_call: TRBJ1-5
v_call: TRBV7-8
clone_size: many
cdr3_nt: TGTGCCAGCAGCTACGGGACAGCCAAGGATCAGCCCCAGCATTTT
cdr3_aa: CASSYGTAKDQPQHF

d_call: TRBD2
j_call: TRBJ2-5
v_call: TRBV20-1
clone_size: -
cdr3_nt: TGCAGTGCTAGGACTAGCGGGGGCCGATCCCAAGAGACCCAGTACTTC
cdr3_aa: CSARTSGGRSQETQYF

d_call: -
j_call: TRBJ2-3
v_call: TRBV2
clone_size: few
cdr3_nt: TGTGCCAGCAGCCTCCGGGCCGGAGGATTCACAGATACGCAGTATTTT
cdr3_aa: CASSLRAGGFTDTQYF

d_call: -
j_call: TRBJ2-1
v_call: TRBV5-5
clone_size: -
cdr3_nt: TGTGCCAGCAGCCAAGGGGGTTCCTGGGGGGGCCGCTACAATGAGCAGTTCTTC
cdr3_aa: CASSQGGSWGGRYNEQFF

d_call: -
j_call: TRBJ1-2
v_call: TRBV6-1
clone_size: few
cdr3_nt: TGTGCCAGCGGGACCTTCGACGGGTTAGCTAACTATGGCTACACCTTC
cdr3_aa: CASGTFDGLANYGYTF

d_call: TRBD2
j_call: TRBJ2-1
v_call: TRBV7-2
clone_size: many
cdr3_nt: TGTGCCAGCAGCGGCAGACTAGCGGGGGGGCCAGGGGAGCAGTTCTTC
cdr3_aa: CASSGRLAGGPGEQFF

d_call: -
j_call: TRBJ1-1
v_call: TRBV12-3/TRBV12-4
clone_size: many
cdr3_nt: TGTGCCAGCAGTTGGCCTATCATGAACACTGAAGCTTTCTTT
cdr3_aa: CASSWPIMNTEAFF

d_call: TRBD1
j_call: TRBJ1-5
v_call: TRBV29-1
clone_size: few
cdr3_nt: TGCAGCGTGGCAGGGGGTCGCAATCAGCCCCAGCATTTT
cdr3_aa: CSVAGGRNQPQHF

d_call: -
j_call: TRBJ1-5
v_call: TRBV15
clone_size: few
cdr3_nt: TGTGCCACCAGCAGAGGACGTCAAAGCAATCAGCCCCAGCATTTT
cdr3_aa: CATSRGRQSNQPQHF

d_call: TRBD1
j_call: TRBJ1-1
v_call: TRBV10-3
clone_size: few
cdr3_nt: TGTGCCATCACGGGACAGGGGGCGAACGCTGAAGCTTTCTTT
cdr3_aa: CAITGQGANAEAFF

d_call: -
j_call: TRBJ2-5
v_call: TRBV24-1
clone_size: few
cdr3_nt: TGTGCCACCAGTGACCACCGACATGTTTTGGAGACCCAGTACTTC
cdr3_aa: CATSDHRHVLETQYF

d_call: -
j_call: TRBJ2-7
v_call: TRBV28
clone_size: many
cdr3_nt: TGTGCCAGCAGTTTATATGGGGGCGGCTACGAGCAGTACTTC
cdr3_aa: CASSLYGGGYEQYF

d_call: -
j_call: TRBJ1-5
v_call: TRBV6-8
clone_size: -
cdr3_nt: TGTGCCAGCAGTGGAAGAACGAGTGTATATCAGCCCCAGCATTTT
cdr3_aa: CASSGRTSVYQPQHF

d_call: -
j_call: TRBJ2-4
v_call: TRBV12-3/TRBV12-4
clone_size: -
cdr3_nt: TGTGCCAGCACCCCCCAGGCAGGAACGGCCAAAAACATTCAGTACTTC
cdr3_aa: CASTPQAGTAKNIQYF

d_call: TRBD1
j_call: TRBJ2-6
v_call: TRBV24-1
clone_size: -
cdr3_nt: TGTGCCACCAGTGACCCTAGGGGGTCATTTAAGGGACAGACCTCTGGGGCCAACGTCCTGACTTTC
cdr3_aa: CATSDPRGSFKGQTSGANVLTF

d_call: -
j_call: TRBJ2-1
v_call: TRBV27
clone_size: -
cdr3_nt: TGTGCCAGCAGTCTGCAGGGAAACAATGAGCAGTTCTTC
cdr3_aa: CASSLQGNNEQFF